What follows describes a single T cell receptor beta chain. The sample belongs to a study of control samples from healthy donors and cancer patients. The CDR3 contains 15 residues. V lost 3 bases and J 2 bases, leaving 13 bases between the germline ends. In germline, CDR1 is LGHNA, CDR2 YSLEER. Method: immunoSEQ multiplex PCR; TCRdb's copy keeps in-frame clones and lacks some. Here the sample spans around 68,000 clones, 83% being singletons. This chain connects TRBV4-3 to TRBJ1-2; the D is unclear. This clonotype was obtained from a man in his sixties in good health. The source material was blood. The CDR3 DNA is TGCGCCAGCAGCCAGGCCGTCTGGACCAACTATGGCTACACCTTC. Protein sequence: CASSQAVWTNYGYTF.